A selection of T cell receptor beta chains follows, all from one sample in a study of Ad26.COV2.S vaccination and SARS-CoV-2 variants. The method was immunoSEQ multiplex PCR; TCRdb's version includes in-frame clones alone and lacks a portion of them. This sample yields a few hundred thousand clones, of which 83% are seen a single time; around 7.3% belongs to the top ten. Material: peripheral blood, obtained in a trial of Ad26.COV2.S vaccine versus placebo. The receptors originated from a person aged 18-65 years who received the Ad26.COV2.S COVID-19 vaccine or a placebo. The CDR3 runs from the conserved cysteine through the conserved F or W.

>TRBJ1-2|TRBV19
CASSIGAPGKEYGYTF
>TRBJ1-1|TRBV14
CASSQERDRGRDTEAFF
>TRBJ2-5|TRBV9
CASSSLGASETQYF
>TRBJ1-1|TRBV19
CASSWVPVDFKNTEAFF
>TRBJ1-6|TRBV5-5
CASSFGPPGNSPLHF
>TRBJ1-2|TRBV5-4
CASSRLPGSYNYGYTF
>TRBJ1-1|TRBV6-5
CASGRNSPNTEAFF
>TRBJ2-3|TRBV5-5
CASSLWEGRWDF
>TRBJ2-5|TRBV18
CASSGAARETQYF
>TRBJ2-1|TRBV10-1
CASSDEGLAANEQFF
>TRBJ1-1|TRBV11-2
CASSLEGTASEAFF
>TRBJ1-1|TRBV7-9
CASSLRTDTEAFF
>TRBJ1-2|TRBV7-3
CASSLGPPTNYGYTF
>TRBJ1-1|TRBV6-5
CASSQGNTEAFF
>TRBJ1-1|TRBV4-3
CASSQERGRGGAFF
>TRBJ2-3|TRBV7-8
CASSSTQRPTDTQYF
>TRBJ1-2|TRBV6-1
CASSGRGGRGDSGYTF
>TRBJ1-4|TRBV2
CAGNTQGYEKLFF
>TRBJ2-7|TRBV6-5
CASSYGYDFGHEQYF
>TRBJ2-5|TRBV4-1
CASSDSSETQYF
>TRBJ2-7|TRBV9
CASSPTGGSSYEQYF
>TRBJ2-1|TRBV7-2
CASSLVRSPGNEQFF
>TRBJ1-6|TRBV7-9
CASSLGAGFYNSPLHF
>TRBJ2-4|TRBV6-1
CASSERGQGNIQYF
>TRBJ2-2|TRBV7-9
CASSFTGANTGELFF
>TRBJ1-2|TRBV2
CASTTGLDGYTF
>TRBJ1-2|TRBV11-3
CASSLRGFGYTF
>TRBJ2-3|TRBV20-1
CSASGVVQETDTQYF
>TRBJ2-2|TRBV7-9
CASSYGTGELFF
>TRBJ1-4|TRBV7-8
CASSSRGHRATNEKLFF
>TRBJ2-7|TRBV7-9
CATMGGTYEQYF
>TRBJ2-7|TRBV3-1/TRBV3-2
CASSLSTYRGEQYF
>TRBJ2-1|TRBV10-3
CAISESGGTSGLGNEQFF
>TRBJ1-6|TRBV11-1
CASSLRLGNSPLHF